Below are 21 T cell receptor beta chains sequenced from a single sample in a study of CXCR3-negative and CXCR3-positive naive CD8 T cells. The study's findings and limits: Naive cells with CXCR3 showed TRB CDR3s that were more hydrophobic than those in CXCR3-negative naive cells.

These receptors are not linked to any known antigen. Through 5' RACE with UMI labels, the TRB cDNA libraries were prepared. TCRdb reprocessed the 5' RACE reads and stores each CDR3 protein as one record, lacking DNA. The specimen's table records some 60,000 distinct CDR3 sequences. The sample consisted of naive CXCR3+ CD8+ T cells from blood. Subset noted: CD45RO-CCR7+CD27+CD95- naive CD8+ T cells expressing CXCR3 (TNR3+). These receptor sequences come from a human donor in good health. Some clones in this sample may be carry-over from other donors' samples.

CDR3 sequence: CSVGPEGFYGYTF. The chain is built from TRBV29-1 and TRBJ1-2; TCRdb designates TRBD1, a call that cannot be tested without DNA. The CDR3 loop spans 13 amino acids. Germline-derived CDR1 and CDR2 are SQVTM and ANQGSEA.

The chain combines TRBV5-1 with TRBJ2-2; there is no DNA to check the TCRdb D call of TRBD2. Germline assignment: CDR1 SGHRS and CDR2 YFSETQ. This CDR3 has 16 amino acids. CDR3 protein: CASSLAGLVGTGELFF. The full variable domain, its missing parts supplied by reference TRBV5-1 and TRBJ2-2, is KAGVTQTPRYLIKTRGQQVTLSCSPISGHRSVSWYQQTPGQGLQFLFEYFSETQRNKGNFPGRFSGRQFSNSRSEMNVSTLELGDSALYLCASSLAGLVGTGELFFGEGSRLTVL.

The CDR3 is CASSEGAIYGYTF. The V and J genes are TRBV25-1 and TRBJ1-2; the D call from TCRdb, TRBD1, cannot be confirmed without DNA. CDR3 length: 13 amino acids. The germline V gene has CDR1 MGHDK and CDR2 SYGVNS.

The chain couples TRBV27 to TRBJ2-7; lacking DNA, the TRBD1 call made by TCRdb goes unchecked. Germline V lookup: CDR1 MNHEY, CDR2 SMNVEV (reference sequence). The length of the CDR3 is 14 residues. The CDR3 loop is CASSGDTGRDEQYF.

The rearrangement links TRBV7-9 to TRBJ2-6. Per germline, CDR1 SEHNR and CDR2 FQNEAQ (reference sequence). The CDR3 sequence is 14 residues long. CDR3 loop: CASSFLSGANVLTF.

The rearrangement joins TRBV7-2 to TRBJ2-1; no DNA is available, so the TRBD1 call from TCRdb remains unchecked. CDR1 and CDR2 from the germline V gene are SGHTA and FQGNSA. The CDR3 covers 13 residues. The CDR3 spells CASSLEGGNEQFF.

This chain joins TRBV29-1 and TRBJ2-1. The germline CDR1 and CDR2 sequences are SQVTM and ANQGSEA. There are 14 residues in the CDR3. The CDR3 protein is CSVFLGVSYNEQFF.

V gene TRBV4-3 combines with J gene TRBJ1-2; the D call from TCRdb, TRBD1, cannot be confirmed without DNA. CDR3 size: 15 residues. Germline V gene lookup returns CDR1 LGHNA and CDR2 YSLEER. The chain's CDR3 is CASSQIRQDNYGYTF.

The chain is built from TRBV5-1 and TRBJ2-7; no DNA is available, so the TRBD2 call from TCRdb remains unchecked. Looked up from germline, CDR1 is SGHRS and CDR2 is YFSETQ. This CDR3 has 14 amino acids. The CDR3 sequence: CASSLVGGSHEQYF.

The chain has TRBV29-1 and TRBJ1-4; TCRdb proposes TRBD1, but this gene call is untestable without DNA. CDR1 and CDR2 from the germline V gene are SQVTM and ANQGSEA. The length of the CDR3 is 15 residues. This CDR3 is CSVEGVTGGGEKLFF.

This chain's CDR3 is CATTRDRNIDEQFF. The chain uses TRBV2 and TRBJ2-1; TCRdb reports TRBD1, a call that lacks DNA to check it against. The CDR3 totals 14 residues. Germline values: CDR1 SNHLY, CDR2 FYNNEI.

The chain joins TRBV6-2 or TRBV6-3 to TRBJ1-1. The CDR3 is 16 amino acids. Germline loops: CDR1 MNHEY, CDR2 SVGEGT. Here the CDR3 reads CASSYWGYGANTEAFF.

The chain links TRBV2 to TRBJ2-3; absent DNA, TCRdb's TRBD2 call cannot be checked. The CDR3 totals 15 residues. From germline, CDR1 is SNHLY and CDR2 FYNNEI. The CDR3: CASPIGGASTDTQYF.

The CDR3 region is CASSHPGQFNNEQFF. The J gene is TRBJ2-1, the V gene TRBV7-9; checking the TCRdb D call of TRBD1 is not possible without DNA. The germline gives CDR1 SEHNR, CDR2 FQNEAQ (reference sequence). The CDR3 has 15 amino acids.

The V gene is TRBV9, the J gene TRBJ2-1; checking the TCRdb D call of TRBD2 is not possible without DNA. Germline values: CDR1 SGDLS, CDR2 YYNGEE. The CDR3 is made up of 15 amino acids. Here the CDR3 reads CASSGRLADYSEQFF.

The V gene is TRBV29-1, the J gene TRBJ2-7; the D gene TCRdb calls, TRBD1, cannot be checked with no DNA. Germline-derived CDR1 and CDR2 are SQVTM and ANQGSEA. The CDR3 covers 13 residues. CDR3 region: CSVGGTGTYEQYF.

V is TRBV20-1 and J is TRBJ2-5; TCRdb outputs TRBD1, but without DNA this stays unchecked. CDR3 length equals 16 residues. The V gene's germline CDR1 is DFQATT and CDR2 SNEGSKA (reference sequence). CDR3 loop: CSASIDLTGGEETQYF.

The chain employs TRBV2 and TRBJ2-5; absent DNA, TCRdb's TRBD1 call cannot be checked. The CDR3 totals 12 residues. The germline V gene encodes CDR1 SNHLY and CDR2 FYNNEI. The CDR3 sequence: CASTLEGVAQYF.

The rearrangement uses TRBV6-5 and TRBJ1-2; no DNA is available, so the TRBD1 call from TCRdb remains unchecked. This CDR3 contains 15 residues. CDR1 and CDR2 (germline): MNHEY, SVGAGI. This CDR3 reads CAPPGKADTNYGYTF.

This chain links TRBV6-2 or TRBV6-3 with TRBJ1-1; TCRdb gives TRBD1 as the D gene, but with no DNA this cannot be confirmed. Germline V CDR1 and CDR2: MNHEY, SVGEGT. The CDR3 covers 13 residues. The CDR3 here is CASSRGENTEAFF.

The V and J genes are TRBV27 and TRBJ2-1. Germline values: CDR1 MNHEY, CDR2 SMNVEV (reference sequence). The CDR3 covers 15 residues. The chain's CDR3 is CASSLSFYSRDEQFF.